This T cell receptor (beta chain) stems from a study of breast tumors, draining lymph nodes, adjacent tissues. General study findings and limits: Luminal-like breast cancer showed significantly greater tumor-nontumor repertoire similarity than basal-like breast cancer did.

One entry per CDR3 protein results from TCRdb running MiXCR on the multiplex PCR reads. In the table there are about 140,000 distinct CDR3 sequences, approximately 32% of which are singletons. Breast cancer patients provided tissue from their axillary draining lymph nodes. The V gene end was trimmed by 6 bases and the J gene end by 12 bases; junction bases not matched to a gene: 16. There are 15 residues in the CDR3. Germline V lookup: CDR1 PRHDT, CDR2 FYEKMQ (reference sequence). As regards this clonotype: Its antigen is as yet unknown.

This sequence originates from a female donor with breast cancer. Some clones in this sample may be carry-over from other donors' samples. The genes are TRBV13 and TRBJ2-1; TRBD2 matches at 8 bases. The material sequenced was axillary lymph node tissue. The CDR3 here is CASSHSGGYTDTQFF. Written as DNA, the CDR3 is TGTGCCAGCAGTCACAGCGGGGGTTACACAGATACGCAGTTCTTC.